The entry below gives a single TCR beta chain sequence along with its context. Antigen unknown. The data were obtained in a study of OX40 agonist ivuxolimab in advanced cancers. Study-wide results and caveats: There were, on average, more expanded clones in CD8+ T cells than in CD4+.

Assay used: immunoSEQ multiplex PCR; TCRdb lists only in-frame clones, some missing. The table shows tens of thousands of clones, with more than 65% occurring only once. The germline V gene encodes CDR1 SGHVS and CDR2 FNYEAQ. The CDR3 is made up of 14 amino acids. Trimming pared 1 base from V and 9 bases from J, leaving 13 bases between. Systemic immunosuppression or a history of autoimmune disease excluded patients. The source of this sequence is an adult with an advanced solid tumor such as melanoma, head and neck, liver or kidney cancer. The chain uses TRBV7-6 and TRBJ2-1; the D gene could be TRBD1 or TRBD2 (6 bases each). The sequencing here drew on CD4+ or CD8+ T cells sorted from blood, taken in a trial of the OX40 agonist ivuxolimab. CDR3 sequence reads: CASSLEFGGGEQFF. DNA of the CDR3: TGTGCCAGCAGCTTAGAATTCGGGGGCGGTGAGCAGTTCTTC.